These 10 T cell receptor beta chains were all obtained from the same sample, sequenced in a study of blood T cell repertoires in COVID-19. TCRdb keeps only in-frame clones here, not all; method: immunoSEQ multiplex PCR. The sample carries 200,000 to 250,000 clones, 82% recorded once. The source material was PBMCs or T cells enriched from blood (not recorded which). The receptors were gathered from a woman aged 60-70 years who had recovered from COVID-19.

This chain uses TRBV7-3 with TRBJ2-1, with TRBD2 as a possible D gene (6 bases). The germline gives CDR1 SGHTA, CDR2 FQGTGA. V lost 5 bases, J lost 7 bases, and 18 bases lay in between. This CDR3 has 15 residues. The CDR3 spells CASSAGGTLVNEQFF. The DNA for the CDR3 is TGTGCCAGCAGCGCAGGCGGGACTTTGGTTAATGAGCAGTTCTTC.

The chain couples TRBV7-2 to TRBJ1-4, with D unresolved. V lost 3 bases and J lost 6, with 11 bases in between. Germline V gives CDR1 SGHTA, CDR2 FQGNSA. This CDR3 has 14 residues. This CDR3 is CASSFYGRHEKLFF. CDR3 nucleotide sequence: TGTGCCAGCAGCTTTTATGGGAGACATGAAAAACTGTTTTTT.

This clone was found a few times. The CDR3: CASSYGGRGSPLHF. The CDR3 DNA follows: TGTGCCAGCAGTTACGGGGGCAGGGGATCACCCCTCCACTTT. The chain is built from TRBV6-7 and TRBJ1-6; possibly TRBD1 for D (6 bases). TRBV6-7 is known as an ORF, though its function is uncertain. The CDR3 is 14 amino acids. V lost 2 bases and J 10 bases, leaving 12 bases between the germline ends.

The CDR3 sequence is CASSPPPTNEKLFF. CDR3 DNA: TGTGCCAGTAGTCCTCCCCCAACTAATGAAAAACTGTTTTTT. The chain links TRBV19 to TRBJ1-4, with no clear D. This CDR3 contains 14 residues. Germline loops: CDR1 LNHDA, CDR2 SQIVND (reference sequence). V was clipped by 5 bases and J by 0 bases, with 7 bases between them.

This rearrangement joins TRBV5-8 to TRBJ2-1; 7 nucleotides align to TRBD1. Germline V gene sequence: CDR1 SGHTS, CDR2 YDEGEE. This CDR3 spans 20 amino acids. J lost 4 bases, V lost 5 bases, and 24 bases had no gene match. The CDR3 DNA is TGTGCCAGCAGTTCGGCAACAGGGGTCGGCCTCCGCCGAGGGTACAATGAGCAGTTCTTC. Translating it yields CASSSATGVGLRRGYNEQFF.

CDR3 bases: TGTGCCATCTCCGGGAGCTCTGGAAACACCATATATTTT. Its translation: CAISGSSGNTIYF. The chain combines TRBV12-3 or TRBV12-4 with TRBJ1-3; D not resolved. V was trimmed by 10 bases and J by 0 bases, leaving 10 bases between them. This CDR3 is 13 amino acids long.

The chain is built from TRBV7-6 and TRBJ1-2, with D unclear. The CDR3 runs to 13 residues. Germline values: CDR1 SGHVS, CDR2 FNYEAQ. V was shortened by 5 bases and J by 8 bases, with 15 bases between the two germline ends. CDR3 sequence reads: CASSREELRGYTF. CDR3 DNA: TGTGCCAGCAGCAGGGAGGAGCTGAGGGGCTACACCTTC. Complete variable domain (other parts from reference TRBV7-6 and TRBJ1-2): GAGVSQSPRYKVTKRGQDVALRCDPISGHVSLYWYRQALGQGPEFLTYFNYEAQQDKSGLPNDRFSAERPEGSISTLTIQRTEQRDSAMYRCASSREELRGYTFGSGTRLTVV.

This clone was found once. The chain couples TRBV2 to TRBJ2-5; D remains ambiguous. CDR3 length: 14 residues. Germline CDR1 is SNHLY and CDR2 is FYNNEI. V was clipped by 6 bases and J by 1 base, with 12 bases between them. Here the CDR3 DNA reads TGTGCCAGCAGCGGCCTTTACAGCCAAGAGACCCAGTACTTC. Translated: CASSGLYSQETQYF.

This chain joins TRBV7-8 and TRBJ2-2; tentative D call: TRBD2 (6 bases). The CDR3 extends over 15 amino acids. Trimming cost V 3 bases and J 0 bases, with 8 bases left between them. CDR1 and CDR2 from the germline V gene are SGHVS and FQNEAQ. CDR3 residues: CASSFERANTGELFF. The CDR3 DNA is TGTGCCAGCAGCTTTGAGCGGGCGAACACCGGGGAGCTGTTTTTT.

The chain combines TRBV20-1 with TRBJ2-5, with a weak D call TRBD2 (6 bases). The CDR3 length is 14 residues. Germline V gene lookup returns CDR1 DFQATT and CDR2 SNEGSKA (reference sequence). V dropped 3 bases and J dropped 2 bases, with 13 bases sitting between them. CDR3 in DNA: TGCAGTGCTAGTCGGTCGGCGGGGCAAGAGACCCAGTACTTC. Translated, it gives CSASRSAGQETQYF.